The present T cell receptor (beta chain) was sequenced within a study of cytomegalovirus exposure and HLA in healthy donors. The study, taken as a whole, reports: In a later analysis, V- and J-gene trimming of beta chains associated with a DCLRE1C missense variant, replicated independently. Based on reports, TCR beta sequences accurately predicted HLA-A and HLA-B alleles for most subjects. An ancestry cluster, one associated with Asian ancestry, reportedly showed fewer N-insertions than the 666-donor mean in a later analysis. Highly shared sequence variants in one cluster were likely a sequencing artifact.

Researchers ran the PCR with 60 Vbeta and 13 Jbeta primers. Generated by immunoSEQ multiplex PCR, the TCRdb table keeps only in-frame clones and is missing some. The sample lists around 120,000 clones, 81% occurring once. The CDR3 contains 14 residues. Per germline, CDR1 SGHTS and CDR2 YDEGEE. With regard to this clone: What it binds is unknown.

The origin of this receptor is a man between 18 and 35 years old in good health and CMV-seronegative. The sequenced material came from PBMCs. J is TRBJ2-5 and V is TRBV5-8; D is perhaps TRBD2 (6 bases). The J call may be incorrect, as the DNA end agrees better with TRBJ2-7. The CDR3 region has the DNA TGTGCCAGCAGCTTAGGAGGGGCAAGGGACGAGCAGTACTTC. This sequence encodes CASSLGGARDEQYF.